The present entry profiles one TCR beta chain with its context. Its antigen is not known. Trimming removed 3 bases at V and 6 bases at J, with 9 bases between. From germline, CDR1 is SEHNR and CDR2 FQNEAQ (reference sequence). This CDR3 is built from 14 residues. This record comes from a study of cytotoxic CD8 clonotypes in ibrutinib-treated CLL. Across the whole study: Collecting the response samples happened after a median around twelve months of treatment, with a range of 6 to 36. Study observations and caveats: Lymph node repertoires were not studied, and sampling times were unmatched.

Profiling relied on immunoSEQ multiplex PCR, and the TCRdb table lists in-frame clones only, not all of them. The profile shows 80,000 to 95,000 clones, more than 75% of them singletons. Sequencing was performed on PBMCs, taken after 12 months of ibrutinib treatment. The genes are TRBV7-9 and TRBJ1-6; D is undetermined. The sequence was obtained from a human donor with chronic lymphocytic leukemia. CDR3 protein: CASSFGQPNSPLHF. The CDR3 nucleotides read TGTGCCAGCAGCTTCGGGCAGCCTAATTCACCCCTCCACTTT.